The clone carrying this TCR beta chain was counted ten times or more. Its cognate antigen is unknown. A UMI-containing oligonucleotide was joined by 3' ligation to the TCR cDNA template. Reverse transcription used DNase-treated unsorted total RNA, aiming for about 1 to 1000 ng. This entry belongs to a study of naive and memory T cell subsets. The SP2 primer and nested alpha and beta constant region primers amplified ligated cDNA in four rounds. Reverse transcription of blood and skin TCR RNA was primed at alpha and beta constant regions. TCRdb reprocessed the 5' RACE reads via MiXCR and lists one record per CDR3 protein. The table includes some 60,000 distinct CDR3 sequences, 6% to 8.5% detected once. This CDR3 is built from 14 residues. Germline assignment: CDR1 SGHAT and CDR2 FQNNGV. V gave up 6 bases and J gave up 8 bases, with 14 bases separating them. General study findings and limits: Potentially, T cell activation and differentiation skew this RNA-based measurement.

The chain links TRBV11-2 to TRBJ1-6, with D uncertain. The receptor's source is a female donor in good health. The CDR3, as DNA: TGTGCCAGCAGTTCCTCAGGAATTTATTCACCCCTCCACTTT. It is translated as CASSSSGIYSPLHF. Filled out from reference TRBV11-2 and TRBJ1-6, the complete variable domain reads EAGVAQSPRYKIIEKRQSVAFWCNPISGHATLYWYQQILGQGPKLLIQFQNNGVVDDSQLPKDRFSAERLKGVDSTLKIQPAKLEDSAVYLCASSSSGIYSPLHFGNGTRLTVT.